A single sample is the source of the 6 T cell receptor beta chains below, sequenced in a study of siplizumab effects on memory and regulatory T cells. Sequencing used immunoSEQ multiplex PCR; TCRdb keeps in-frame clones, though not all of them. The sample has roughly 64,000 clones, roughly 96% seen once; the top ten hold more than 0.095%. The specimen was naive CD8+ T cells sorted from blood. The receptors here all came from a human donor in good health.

The CDR3 loop reads CASSYVQGETQYF. The CDR3 region has the DNA TGTGCCAGCAGTTACGTCCAGGGGGAGACCCAGTACTTC. The chain combines TRBV6-5 with TRBJ2-5; D perhaps matches TRBD1 (6 bases). Trimming cost V 2 bases and J 5 bases, with 9 bases left between them. Germline assignment: CDR1 MNHEY and CDR2 SVGAGI. The CDR3 runs 13 residues.

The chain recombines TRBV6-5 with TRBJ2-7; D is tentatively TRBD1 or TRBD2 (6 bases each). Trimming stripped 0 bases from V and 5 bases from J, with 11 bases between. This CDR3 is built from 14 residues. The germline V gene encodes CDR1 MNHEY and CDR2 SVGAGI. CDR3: CASSYSGRGDEQYF. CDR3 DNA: TGTGCCAGCAGTTACTCGGGTAGGGGGGACGAGCAGTACTTC.

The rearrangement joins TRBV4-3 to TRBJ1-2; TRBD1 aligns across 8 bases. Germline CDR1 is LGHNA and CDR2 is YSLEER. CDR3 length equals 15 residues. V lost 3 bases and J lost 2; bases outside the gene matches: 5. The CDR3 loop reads CASSQATGVNYGYTF. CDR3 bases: TGCGCCAGCAGCCAGGCGACAGGGGTCAACTATGGCTACACCTTC.

The CDR3 reads CATLPYEQYF. As DNA, the CDR3 is TGTGCCACCCTACCCTACGAGCAGTACTTC. The chain couples TRBV2 to TRBJ2-7; no firm D call. Germline assignment: CDR1 SNHLY and CDR2 FYNNEI. This CDR3 is built from 10 residues. V was cut by 10 bases and J by 2 bases, with 6 bases left in between.

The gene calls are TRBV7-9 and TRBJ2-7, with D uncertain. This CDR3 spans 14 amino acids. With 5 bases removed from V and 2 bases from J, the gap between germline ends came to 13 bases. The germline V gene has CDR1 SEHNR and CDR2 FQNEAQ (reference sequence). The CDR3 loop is CASSQRSRPYEQYF. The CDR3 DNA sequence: TGTGCCAGCAGCCAACGGTCCCGACCCTACGAGCAGTACTTC.

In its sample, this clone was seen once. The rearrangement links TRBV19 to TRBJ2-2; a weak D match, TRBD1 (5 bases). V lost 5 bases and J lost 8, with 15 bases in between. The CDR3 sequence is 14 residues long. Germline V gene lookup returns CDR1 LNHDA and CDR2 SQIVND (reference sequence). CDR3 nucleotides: TGTGCCAGTAGTCAGGGCAACCCAACAGGGGAGCTGTTTTTT. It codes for CASSQGNPTGELFF.